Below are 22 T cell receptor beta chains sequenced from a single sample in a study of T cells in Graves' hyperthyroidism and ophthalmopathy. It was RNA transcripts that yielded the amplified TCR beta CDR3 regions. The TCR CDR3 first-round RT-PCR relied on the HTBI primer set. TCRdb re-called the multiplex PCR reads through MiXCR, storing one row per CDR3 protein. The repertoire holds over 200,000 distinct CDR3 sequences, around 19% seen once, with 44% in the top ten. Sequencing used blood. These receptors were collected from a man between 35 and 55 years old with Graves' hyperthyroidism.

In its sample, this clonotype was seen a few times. In nucleotides, the CDR3 is TGTGCCTGGAGTGTCGATGGCAGCTCTGGAAACACCATATATTTT. Translated: CAWSVDGSSGNTIYF. This rearrangement joins TRBV30 to TRBJ1-3; no reliable D call. V was cut by 0 bases and J by 0 bases, with 9 bases left in between. The V gene's germline CDR1 is GTSNPN and CDR2 SVGIG (reference sequence). This CDR3 is built from 15 residues.

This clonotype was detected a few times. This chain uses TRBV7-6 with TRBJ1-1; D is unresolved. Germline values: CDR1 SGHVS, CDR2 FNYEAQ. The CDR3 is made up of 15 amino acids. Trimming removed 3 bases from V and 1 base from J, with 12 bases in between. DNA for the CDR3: TGTGCCAGCAGCTTCCCGCTCCGGGGGAACACTGAAGCTTTCTTT. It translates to CASSFPLRGNTEAFF.

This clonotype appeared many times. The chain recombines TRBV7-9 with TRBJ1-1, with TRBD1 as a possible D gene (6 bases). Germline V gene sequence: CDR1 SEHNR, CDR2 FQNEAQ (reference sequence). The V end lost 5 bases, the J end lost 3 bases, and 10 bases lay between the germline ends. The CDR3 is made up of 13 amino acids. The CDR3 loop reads CASSLTGHTEAFF. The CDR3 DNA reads TGTGCCAGCAGCCTTACAGGGCACACTGAAGCTTTCTTT.

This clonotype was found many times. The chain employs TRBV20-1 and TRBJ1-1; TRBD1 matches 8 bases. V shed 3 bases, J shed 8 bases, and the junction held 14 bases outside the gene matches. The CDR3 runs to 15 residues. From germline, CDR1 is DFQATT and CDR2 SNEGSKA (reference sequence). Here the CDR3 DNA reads TGCAGTGCTAGCTCGAGCGACAGGGGTAGAATCGAAGCTTTCTTT. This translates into CSASSSDRGRIEAFF.

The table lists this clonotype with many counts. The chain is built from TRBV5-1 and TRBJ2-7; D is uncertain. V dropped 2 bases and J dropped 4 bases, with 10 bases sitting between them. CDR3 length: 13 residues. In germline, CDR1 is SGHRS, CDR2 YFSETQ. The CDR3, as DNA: TGCGCCAGCAGCTTTGACATCTCTTACGAGCAGTACTTC. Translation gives CASSFDISYEQYF.

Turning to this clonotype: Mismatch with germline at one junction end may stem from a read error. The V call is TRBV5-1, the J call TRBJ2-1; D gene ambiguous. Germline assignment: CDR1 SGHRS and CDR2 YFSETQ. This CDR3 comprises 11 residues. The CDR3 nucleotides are TGCGCCAGCAGCTTGGAGAATGGGCAGTTCTTC. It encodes CASSLENGQFF.

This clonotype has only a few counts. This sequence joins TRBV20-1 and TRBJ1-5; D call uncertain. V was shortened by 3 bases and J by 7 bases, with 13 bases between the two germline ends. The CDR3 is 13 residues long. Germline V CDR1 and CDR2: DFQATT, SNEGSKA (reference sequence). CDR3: CSASSAPNQPQHF. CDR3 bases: TGCAGTGCTAGTTCGGCCCCTAACCAGCCCCAGCATTTT.

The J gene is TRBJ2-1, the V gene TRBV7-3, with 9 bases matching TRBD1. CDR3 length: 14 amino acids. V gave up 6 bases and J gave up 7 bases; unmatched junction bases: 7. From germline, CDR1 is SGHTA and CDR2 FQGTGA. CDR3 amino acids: CASRAGTGRNEQFF. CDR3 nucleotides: TGTGCCAGCAGGGCCGGGACAGGGCGAAATGAGCAGTTCTTC.

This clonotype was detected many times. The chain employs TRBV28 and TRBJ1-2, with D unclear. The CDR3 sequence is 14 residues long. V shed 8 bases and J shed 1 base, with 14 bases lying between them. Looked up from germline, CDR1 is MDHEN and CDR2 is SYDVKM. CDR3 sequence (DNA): TGTGCCAGCCTTACACCCCAGGTTAACTATGGCTACACCTTC. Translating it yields CASLTPQVNYGYTF.

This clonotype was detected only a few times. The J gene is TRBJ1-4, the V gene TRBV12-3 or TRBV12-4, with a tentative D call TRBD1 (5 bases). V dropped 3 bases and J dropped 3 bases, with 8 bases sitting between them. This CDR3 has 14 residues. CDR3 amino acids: CASSLGGANEKLFF. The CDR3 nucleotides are TGTGCCAGCAGTTTGGGGGGGGCTAATGAAAAACTGTTTTTT.

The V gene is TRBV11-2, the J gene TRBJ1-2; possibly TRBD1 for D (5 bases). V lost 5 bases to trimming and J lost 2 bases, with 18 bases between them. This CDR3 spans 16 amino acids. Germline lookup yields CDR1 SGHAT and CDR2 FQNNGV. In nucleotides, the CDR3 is TGTGCCAGCAGCCCAACTCCTAGTCCAGGGAACTATGGCTACACCTTC. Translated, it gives CASSPTPSPGNYGYTF.

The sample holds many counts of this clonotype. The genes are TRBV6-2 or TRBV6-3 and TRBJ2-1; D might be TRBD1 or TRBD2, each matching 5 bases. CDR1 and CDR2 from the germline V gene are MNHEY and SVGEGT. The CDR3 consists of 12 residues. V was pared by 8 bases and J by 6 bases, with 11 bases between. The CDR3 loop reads CASRRDRNEQFF. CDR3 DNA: TGTGCCAGCCGCCGGGACCGCAATGAGCAGTTCTTC.

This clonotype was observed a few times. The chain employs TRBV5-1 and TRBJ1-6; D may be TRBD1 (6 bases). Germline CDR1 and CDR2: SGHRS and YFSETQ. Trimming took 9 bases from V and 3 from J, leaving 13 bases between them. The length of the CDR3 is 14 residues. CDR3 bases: TGCGCCACATCAAGGGGGAACTATAATTCACCCCTCCACTTT. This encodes CATSRGNYNSPLHF.

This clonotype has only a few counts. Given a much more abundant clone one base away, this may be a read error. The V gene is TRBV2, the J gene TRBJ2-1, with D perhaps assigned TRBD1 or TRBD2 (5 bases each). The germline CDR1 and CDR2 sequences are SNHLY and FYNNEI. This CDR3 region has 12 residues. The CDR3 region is CTSSGTDNEQFF. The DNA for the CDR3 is TGTACCAGCAGTGGGACGGACAATGAGCAGTTCTTC.

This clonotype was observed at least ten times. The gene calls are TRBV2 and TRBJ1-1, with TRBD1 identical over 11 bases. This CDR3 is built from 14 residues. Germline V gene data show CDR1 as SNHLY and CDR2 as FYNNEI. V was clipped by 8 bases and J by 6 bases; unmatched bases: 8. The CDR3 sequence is CASRGQGAWAEAFF. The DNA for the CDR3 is TGTGCCAGCCGCGGACAGGGGGCTTGGGCTGAAGCTTTCTTT.

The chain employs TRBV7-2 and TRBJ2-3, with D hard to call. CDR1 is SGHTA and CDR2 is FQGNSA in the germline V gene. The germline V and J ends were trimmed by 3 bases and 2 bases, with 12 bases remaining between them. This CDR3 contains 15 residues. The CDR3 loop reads CASSLSNLLTDTQYF. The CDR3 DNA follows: TGTGCCAGCAGCTTGTCTAACCTACTCACAGATACGCAGTATTTT.

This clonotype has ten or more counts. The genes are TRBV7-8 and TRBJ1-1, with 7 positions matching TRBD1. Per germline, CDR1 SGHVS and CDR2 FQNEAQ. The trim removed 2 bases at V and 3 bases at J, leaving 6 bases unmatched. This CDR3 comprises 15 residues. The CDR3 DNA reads TGTGCCAGCAGCTTATTCGGCAGGGGGTACACTGAAGCTTTCTTT. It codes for CASSLFGRGYTEAFF.

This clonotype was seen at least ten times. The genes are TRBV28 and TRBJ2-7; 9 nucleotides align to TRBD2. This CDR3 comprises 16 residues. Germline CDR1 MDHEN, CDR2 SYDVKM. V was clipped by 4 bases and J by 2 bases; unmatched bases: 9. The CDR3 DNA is TGTGCCAGCAGTTGGGGAGCGGGGGGTTCAACCTACGAGCAGTACTTC. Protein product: CASSWGAGGSTYEQYF.

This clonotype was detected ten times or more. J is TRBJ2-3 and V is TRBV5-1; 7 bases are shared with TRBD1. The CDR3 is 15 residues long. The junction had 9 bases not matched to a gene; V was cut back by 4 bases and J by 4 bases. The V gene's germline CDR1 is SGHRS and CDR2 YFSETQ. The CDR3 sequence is CASSNPQGDPDTQYF. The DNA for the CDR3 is TGCGCCAGCAGCAATCCTCAGGGGGACCCAGATACGCAGTATTTT.

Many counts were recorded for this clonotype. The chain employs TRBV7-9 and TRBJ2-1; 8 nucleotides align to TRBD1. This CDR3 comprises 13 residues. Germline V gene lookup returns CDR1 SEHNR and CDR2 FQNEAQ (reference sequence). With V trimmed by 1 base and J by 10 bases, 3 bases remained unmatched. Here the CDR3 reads CASSLEDREEQFF. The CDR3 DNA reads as TGTGCCAGCAGCTTAGAGGACAGGGAAGAGCAGTTCTTC.

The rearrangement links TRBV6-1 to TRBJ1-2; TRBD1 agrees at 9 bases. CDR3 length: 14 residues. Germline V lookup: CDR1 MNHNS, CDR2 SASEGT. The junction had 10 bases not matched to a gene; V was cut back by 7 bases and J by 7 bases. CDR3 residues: CASTPDRGMLGYTF. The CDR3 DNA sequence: TGTGCCAGCACCCCGGACAGGGGAATGCTTGGCTACACCTTC.

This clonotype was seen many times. The CDR3 sequence is CASSAAGGLSYEQYF. Here the CDR3 DNA reads TGTGCCAGCAGCGCAGCCGGGGGGCTCTCCTACGAGCAGTACTTC. The chain is built from TRBV7-2 and TRBJ2-7, with TRBD2 as a possible D gene (7 bases). The germline V gene encodes CDR1 SGHTA and CDR2 FQGNSA. V was trimmed by 5 bases and J by 0 bases, leaving 14 bases between them. The CDR3 consists of 15 residues.